One and the same sample provided the 20 T cell receptor beta chains below, sequenced in a study of blood T cell repertoires in COVID-19. Sequenced by immunoSEQ multiplex PCR; TCRdb stores in-frame clones only, minus some. The sample includes around 36,000 clones, roughly four fifths of them seen just once. The sample was peripheral blood. These receptors were collected from a man older than 75 with active or convalescent COVID-19.

The chain links TRBV15 to TRBJ2-3, with D maybe TRBD1 (6 bases). This CDR3 comprises 15 residues. Germline V CDR1 and CDR2: LNHNV, YYDKDF (reference sequence). The germline V and J ends were trimmed by 0 bases and 0 bases, with 7 bases remaining between them. CDR3 nucleotides: TGTGCCACCAGCAGAGATGACAGGAGCACAGATACGCAGTATTTT. Translating it yields CATSRDDRSTDTQYF.

This clone is categorized as medium-sized (0.01 to 0.1%). The chain uses TRBV19 and TRBJ1-1; weak D call: TRBD1 (5 bases). The germline gives CDR1 LNHDA, CDR2 SQIVND (reference sequence). The ends were cut back, 3 bases at V and 4 bases at J, with 18 bases in the middle. The CDR3 has 16 amino acids. The DNA of the CDR3 is TGTGCCAGTAGTATGGGGCTCCTACTACGGAGCACTGAAGCTTTCTTT. As protein: CASSMGLLLRSTEAFF.

V usage is TRBV29-1 and J usage is TRBJ2-5, with D possibly matching TRBD1 (5 bases). V lost 8 bases, J lost 6 bases, and 19 bases lay in between. The CDR3 spans 13 residues. CDR1 is SQVTM and CDR2 is ANQGSEA in the germline V gene. The CDR3 nucleotides read TGCAGCCCTCCAGACCAGGGTGGGCAGACCCAGTACTTC. Encoded protein: CSPPDQGGQTQYF.

The rearrangement uses TRBV12-5 and TRBJ1-1; TRBD1 might be the D (6 bases). Deletions cut 6 bases from V and 1 base from J, with 15 bases between. The germline V gene encodes CDR1 LGHNT and CDR2 FRNRAP. This CDR3 has 15 amino acids. In nucleotides, the CDR3 is TGTGCTAGTGGCTCCCGGACAGACGGGAACACTGAAGCTTTCTTT. Translating gives CASGSRTDGNTEAFF.

This sequence joins TRBV19 and TRBJ2-3; TRBD2 matches 10 bases. This CDR3 comprises 16 residues. The junction had 8 bases not matched to a gene; V was cut back by 6 bases and J by 2 bases. CDR1 is LNHDA, CDR2 SQIVND, per germline (reference sequence). This chain's CDR3 is CASRSPGLADTDTQYF. The CDR3, as DNA: TGTGCCAGTAGATCTCCAGGACTAGCGGACACAGATACGCAGTATTTT. Combining the CDR3 with reference TRBV19 and TRBJ2-3 gives the whole variable domain DGGITQSPKYLFRKEGQNVTLSCEQNLNHDAMYWYRQDPGQGLRLIYYSQIVNDFQKGDIAEGYSVSREKKESFPLTVTSAQKNPTAFYLCASRSPGLADTDTQYFGPGTRLTVL.

V is TRBV3-1 (or the pseudogene TRBV3-2) and J is TRBJ2-1; 8 nucleotides match TRBD1. Germline V gene sequence: CDR1 LGHDT, CDR2 YNNKEL (reference sequence). This CDR3 region has 15 residues. V shed 4 bases, J shed 9 bases, and the junction held 11 bases outside the gene matches. CDR3 bases: TGTGCCAGCAGCCTCGTTGGACAGGGTACCCCTGAGCAGTTCTTC. It yields the protein CASSLVGQGTPEQFF.

The chain recombines TRBV7-2 with TRBJ2-7, with D perhaps TRBD1 (6 bases). Germline CDR1 reads SGHTA; CDR2 reads FQGNSA. This CDR3 has 13 amino acids. Trimming cost V 5 bases and J 6 bases, with 14 bases left between them. Here the CDR3 reads CASSVTGSGEQYF. In nucleotides, the CDR3 is TGTGCCAGCAGCGTAACAGGGTCCGGCGAGCAGTACTTC.

This rearrangement joins TRBV4-3 to TRBJ2-1, with TRBD1 identical over 7 bases. The CDR3 consists of 15 residues. V gave up 2 bases and J gave up 6 bases; unmatched junction bases: 7. The germline CDR1 and CDR2 sequences are LGHNA and YSLEER. DNA of the CDR3: TGCGCCAGCAGCCAAACAGGGGTTGGGATCAATGAGCAGTTCTTC. Its protein is CASSQTGVGINEQFF.

The chain joins TRBV9 to TRBJ1-3, with D possibly TRBD1 on 5 matching bases. V lost 2 bases to trimming and J lost 4 bases, with 16 bases between them. The CDR3 has 16 amino acids. CDR1 SGDLS and CDR2 YYNGEE come from the germline V gene. Here the CDR3 reads CASSVQGNAVGNTIYF. CDR3 coding DNA: TGTGCCAGCAGCGTCCAGGGCAACGCGGTAGGAAACACCATATATTTT.

This clone was detected once. This sequence joins TRBV12-5 and TRBJ1-3, with D perhaps TRBD1 (5 bases). The CDR3 sequence is 16 residues long. Deletions cut 1 base from V and 0 bases from J, with 10 bases between. Germline V gene sequence: CDR1 LGHNT, CDR2 FRNRAP. CDR3 residues: CASGLGRQTSGNTIYF. CDR3 in DNA: TGTGCTAGTGGTTTGGGGAGACAGACCTCTGGAAACACCATATATTTT.

This clone was counted between two and nine times. This chain links TRBV30 with TRBJ1-1, with D unclear. The CDR3 is 13 amino acids. Germline CDR1 is GTSNPN and CDR2 is SVGIG (reference sequence). V lost 1 base to trimming and J lost 2 bases, with 8 bases between them. This chain's CDR3 is CAWSAGYNTEAFF. DNA for the CDR3: TGTGCCTGGAGTGCGGGGTACAACACTGAAGCTTTCTTT.

This chain links TRBV21-1 with TRBJ2-1; the table's TRBD1 call for D was not verified on the DNA. TRBV21-1 is a known pseudogene. This CDR3 has 18 residues. The CDR3 DNA follows: TGTGCCAGCAGCCAAATCCAAACAGCAGGGATAGGTTACAATGAGCAGTTCTTC. As protein: CASSQIQTAGIGYNEQFF.

V usage is TRBV7-3 and J usage is TRBJ1-6; the match to TRBD1 covers 8 bases. Germline CDR1 is SGHTA and CDR2 is FQGTGA. The CDR3 totals 15 residues. The ends lost 2 bases at V and 10 bases at J; junction bases unmatched: 7. CDR3 sequence reads: CASSLLTGAGSPLHF. The CDR3 nucleotides are TGTGCCAGCAGCTTACTGACAGGGGCGGGATCACCCCTCCACTTT. The variable domain in full, with the rest retrieved from reference TRBV7-3 and TRBJ1-6, is GAGVSQTPSNKVTEKGKYVELRCDPISGHTALYWYRQSLGQGPEFLIYFQGTGAADDSGLPNDRFFAVRPEGSVSTLKIQRTERGDSAVYLCASSLLTGAGSPLHFGNGTRLTVT.

The chain couples TRBV28 to TRBJ1-1, with 8 bases lining up with TRBD1. Germline V gives CDR1 MDHEN, CDR2 SYDVKM. CDR3 length: 15 residues. The trim removed 6 bases at V and 5 bases at J, leaving 11 bases unmatched. The CDR3, as DNA: TGTGCCAGCAGGCAACCAACAGGGGGTGGGACTGAAGCTTTCTTT. Translating gives CASRQPTGGGTEAFF.

This chain joins TRBV5-1 and TRBJ1-3; D possibly corresponds to TRBD1 (5 bases). V was cut by 4 bases and J by 1 base, with 12 bases left in between. The CDR3 is 15 residues long. Germline CDR1 is SGHRS and CDR2 is YFSETQ. CDR3 in amino acids: CASSPSGISGNTIYF. CDR3 DNA sequence: TGCGCCAGCAGCCCGTCAGGGATTTCTGGAAACACCATATATTTT.

The rearrangement uses TRBV19 and TRBJ2-5; tentatively, D is TRBD1 (6 bases). CDR3 length equals 14 residues. V lost 6 bases and J 2 bases, leaving 13 bases between the germline ends. Germline V gives CDR1 LNHDA, CDR2 SQIVND (reference sequence). The chain's CDR3 is CASRANDRQETQYF. The DNA for the CDR3 is TGTGCCAGTAGAGCAAACGACAGGCAAGAGACCCAGTACTTC.

This sequence joins TRBV30 and TRBJ1-1, with D tentatively TRBD1 (5 bases). There are 14 residues in the CDR3. Between the trimmed V and J ends, which lost 0 bases and 3 bases, there was a span of 11 bases. Germline V gene sequence: CDR1 GTSNPN, CDR2 SVGIG (reference sequence). Here the CDR3 reads CAWSVSQGDTEAFF. Written as DNA, the CDR3 is TGTGCCTGGAGTGTGAGCCAGGGCGACACTGAAGCTTTCTTT.

The chain employs TRBV6-4 and TRBJ2-7; D is possibly TRBD2 (6 bases). Germline CDR1 and CDR2: MRHNA and SNTAGT. The CDR3 consists of 16 residues. Trimming shortened V by 6 bases and J by 2 bases, and 20 bases separated the two germline ends. CDR3 nucleotides: TGTGCCAGCAGGGACCGGACTAAGACCTCAACCTACGAGCAGTACTTC. Amino acid sequence: CASRDRTKTSTYEQYF.

The chain couples TRBV5-6 to TRBJ1-5; D perhaps matches TRBD1 (5 bases). CDR1 and CDR2 from the germline V gene are SGHDT and YYEEEE. Trimming took 0 bases from V and 4 from J, leaving 8 bases between them. The length of the CDR3 is 14 residues. The CDR3 protein is CASSLASGNQPQHF. The CDR3 bases are TGTGCCAGCAGCTTGGCGTCAGGGAATCAGCCCCAGCATTTT.

CDR3 in amino acids: CASSPGWGGNQPQHF. In DNA, the CDR3 is TGTGCCAGCAGCCCAGGCTGGGGCGGCAATCAGCCCCAGCATTTT. The chain uses TRBV7-9 and TRBJ1-5, with a tentative D call TRBD1 (5 bases). V was trimmed by 5 bases and J by 2 bases, leaving 13 bases between them. CDR3 length: 15 amino acids. Germline lookup yields CDR1 SEHNR and CDR2 FQNEAQ (reference sequence).